The sequence of this T cell receptor (beta chain) was determined in a study of post-analysis software for immune sequencing data. Overall study findings and caveats: A few TRBV segments occurring more often in patients than controls included TRBV5-6, TRBV5-1 and TRBV20-1. For normalized Chao1 diversity, multiple sclerosis patients scored significantly lower than controls did. F measure showed strong co-clustering of same-batch samples.

Presence of unique molecular identifiers characterized the TCR beta cDNA libraries. TCRdb re-analysed the PCR reads in MiXCR, keeping a single row per CDR3 protein. Among 350,000 to 450,000 distinct CDR3 sequences listed, roughly 38% were seen once. V lost 5 bases, J lost 7 bases, and 23 bases lay in between. The CDR3 has 17 residues. Germline values: CDR1 SGHTA, CDR2 FQGTGA. On this clonotype itself: The antigen is unknown.

The rearrangement joins TRBV7-3 to TRBJ1-4, with D perhaps TRBD1 (6 bases). This TCR was sampled from a girl aged 2 to 10 with multiple sclerosis. The sample taken for sequencing was blood. In DNA form, the CDR3 reads TGTGCCAGCAGCCAATCCGGGACAACCGGCACTGGTGAAAAACTGTTTTTT. Translating it yields CASSQSGTTGTGEKLFF.